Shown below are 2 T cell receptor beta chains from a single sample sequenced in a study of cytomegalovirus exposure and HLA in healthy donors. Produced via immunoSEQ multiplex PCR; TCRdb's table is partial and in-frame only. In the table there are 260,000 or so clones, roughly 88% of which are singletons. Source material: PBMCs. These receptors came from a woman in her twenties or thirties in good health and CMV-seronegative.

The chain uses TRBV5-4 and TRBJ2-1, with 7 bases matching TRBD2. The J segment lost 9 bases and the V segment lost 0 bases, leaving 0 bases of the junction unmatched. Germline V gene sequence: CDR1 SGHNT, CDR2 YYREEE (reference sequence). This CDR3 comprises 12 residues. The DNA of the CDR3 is TGTGCCAGCAGCTTGGGCGGGGGTGAGCAGTTCTTC. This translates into CASSLGGGEQFF.

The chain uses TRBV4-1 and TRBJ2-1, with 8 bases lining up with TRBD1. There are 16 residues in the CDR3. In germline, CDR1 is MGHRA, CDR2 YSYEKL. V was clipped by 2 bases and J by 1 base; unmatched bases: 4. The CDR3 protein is CASSQNDRGSYNEQFF. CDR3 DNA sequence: TGCGCCAGCAGCCAAAACGACAGGGGATCCTACAATGAGCAGTTCTTC.